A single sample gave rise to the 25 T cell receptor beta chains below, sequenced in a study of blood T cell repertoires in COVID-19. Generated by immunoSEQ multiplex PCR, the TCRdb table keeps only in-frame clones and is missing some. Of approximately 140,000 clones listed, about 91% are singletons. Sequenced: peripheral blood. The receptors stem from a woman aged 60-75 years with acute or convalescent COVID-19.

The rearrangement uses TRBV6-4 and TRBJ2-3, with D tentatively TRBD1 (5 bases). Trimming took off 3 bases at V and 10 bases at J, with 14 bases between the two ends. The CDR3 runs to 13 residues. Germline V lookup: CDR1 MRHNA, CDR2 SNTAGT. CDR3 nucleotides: TGTGCCAGCAGTGAACAGGCCACCGATTCGCAGTATTTT. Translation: CASSEQATDSQYF.

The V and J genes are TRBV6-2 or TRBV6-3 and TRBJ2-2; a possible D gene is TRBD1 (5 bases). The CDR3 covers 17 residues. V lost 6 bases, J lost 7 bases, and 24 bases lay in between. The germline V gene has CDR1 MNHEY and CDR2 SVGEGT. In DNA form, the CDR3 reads TGTGCCAGCAGCCCCATCATCCGACAGATTAGGAGCGGGGAGCTGTTTTTT. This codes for CASSPIIRQIRSGELFF.

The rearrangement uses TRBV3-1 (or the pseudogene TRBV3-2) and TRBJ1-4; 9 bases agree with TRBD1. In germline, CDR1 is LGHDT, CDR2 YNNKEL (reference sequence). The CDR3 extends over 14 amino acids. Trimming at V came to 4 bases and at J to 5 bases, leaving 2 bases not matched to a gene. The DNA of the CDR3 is TGTGCCAGCAGCCGGGGACAGGGAAATGAAAAACTGTTTTTT. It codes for CASSRGQGNEKLFF.

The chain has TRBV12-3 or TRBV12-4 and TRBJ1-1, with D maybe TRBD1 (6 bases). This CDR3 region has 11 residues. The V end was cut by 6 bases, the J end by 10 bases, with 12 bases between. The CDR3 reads CASSRRGGAFF. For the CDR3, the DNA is TGTGCCAGCAGCCGAAGAGGGGGAGCTTTCTTT.

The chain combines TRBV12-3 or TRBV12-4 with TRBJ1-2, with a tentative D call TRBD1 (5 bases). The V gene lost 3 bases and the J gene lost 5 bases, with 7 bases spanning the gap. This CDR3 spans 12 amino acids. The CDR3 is CASSFDSYGYTF. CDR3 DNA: TGTGCCAGCAGTTTCGACAGTTATGGCTACACCTTC.

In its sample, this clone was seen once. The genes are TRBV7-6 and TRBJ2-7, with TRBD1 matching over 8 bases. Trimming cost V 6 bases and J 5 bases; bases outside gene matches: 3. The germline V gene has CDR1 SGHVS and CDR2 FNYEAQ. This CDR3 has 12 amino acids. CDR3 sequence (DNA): TGTGCCAGCAGGACAGGGGCAGACGAGCAGTACTTC. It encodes CASRTGADEQYF.

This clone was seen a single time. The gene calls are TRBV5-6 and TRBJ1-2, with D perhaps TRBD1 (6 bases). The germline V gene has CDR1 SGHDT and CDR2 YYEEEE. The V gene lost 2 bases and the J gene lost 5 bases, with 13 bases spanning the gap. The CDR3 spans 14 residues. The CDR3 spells CASSFGQTAYGYTF. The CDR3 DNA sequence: TGTGCCAGCAGCTTCGGACAGACCGCTTATGGCTACACCTTC.

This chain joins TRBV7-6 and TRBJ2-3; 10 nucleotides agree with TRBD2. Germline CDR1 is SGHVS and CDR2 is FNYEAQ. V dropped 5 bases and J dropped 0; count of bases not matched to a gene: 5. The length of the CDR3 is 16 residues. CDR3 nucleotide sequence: TGTGCCAGCAGCGCTCTAGCGGGGGCGAGCACAGATACGCAGTATTTT. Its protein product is CASSALAGASTDTQYF.

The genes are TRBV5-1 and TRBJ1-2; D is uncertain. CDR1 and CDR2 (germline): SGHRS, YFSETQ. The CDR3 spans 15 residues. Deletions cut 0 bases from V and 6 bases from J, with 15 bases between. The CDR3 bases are TGCGCCAGCAGCTTGGAAGGATCGGGGAGGGATGGCTACACCTTC. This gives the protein CASSLEGSGRDGYTF.

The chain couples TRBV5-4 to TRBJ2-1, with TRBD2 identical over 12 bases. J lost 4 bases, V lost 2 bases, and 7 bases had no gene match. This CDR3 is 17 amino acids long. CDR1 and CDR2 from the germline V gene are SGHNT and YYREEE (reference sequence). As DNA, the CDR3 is TGTGCCAGCAGCTTCCCCCCTAGCGGGGGGGTTTACAATGAGCAGTTCTTC. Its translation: CASSFPPSGGVYNEQFF.

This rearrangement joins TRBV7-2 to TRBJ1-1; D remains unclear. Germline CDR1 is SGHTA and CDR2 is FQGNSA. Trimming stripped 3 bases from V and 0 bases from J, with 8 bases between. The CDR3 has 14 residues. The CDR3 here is CASSFPNMNTEAFF. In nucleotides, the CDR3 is TGTGCCAGCAGCTTCCCCAACATGAACACTGAAGCTTTCTTT.

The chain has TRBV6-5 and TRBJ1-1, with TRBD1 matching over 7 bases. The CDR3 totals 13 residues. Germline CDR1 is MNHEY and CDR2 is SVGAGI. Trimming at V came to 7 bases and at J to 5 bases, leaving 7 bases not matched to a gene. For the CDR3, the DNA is TGTGCCAGCACTAGACAGGGATTGACTGAAGCTTTCTTT. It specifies CASTRQGLTEAFF.

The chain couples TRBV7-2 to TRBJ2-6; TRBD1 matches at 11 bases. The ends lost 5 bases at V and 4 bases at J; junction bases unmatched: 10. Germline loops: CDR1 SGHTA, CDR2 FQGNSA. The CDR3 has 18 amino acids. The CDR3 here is CASSQDGQGAYGANVLTF. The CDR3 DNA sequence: TGTGCCAGCAGCCAAGACGGACAGGGGGCTTACGGGGCCAACGTCCTGACTTTC.

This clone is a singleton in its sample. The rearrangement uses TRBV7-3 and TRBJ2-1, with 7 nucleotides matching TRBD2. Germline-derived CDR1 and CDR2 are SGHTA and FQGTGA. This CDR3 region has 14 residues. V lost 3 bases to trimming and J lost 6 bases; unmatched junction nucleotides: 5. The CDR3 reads CASSLGGASNEQFF. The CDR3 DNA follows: TGTGCCAGCAGCTTGGGAGGGGCTAGCAATGAGCAGTTCTTC.

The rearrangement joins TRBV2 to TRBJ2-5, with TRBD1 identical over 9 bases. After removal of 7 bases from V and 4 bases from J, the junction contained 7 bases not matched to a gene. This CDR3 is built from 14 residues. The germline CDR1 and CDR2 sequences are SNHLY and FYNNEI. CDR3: CASISGTGPETQYF. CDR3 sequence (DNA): TGTGCCAGCATTTCCGGGACAGGGCCAGAGACCCAGTACTTC.

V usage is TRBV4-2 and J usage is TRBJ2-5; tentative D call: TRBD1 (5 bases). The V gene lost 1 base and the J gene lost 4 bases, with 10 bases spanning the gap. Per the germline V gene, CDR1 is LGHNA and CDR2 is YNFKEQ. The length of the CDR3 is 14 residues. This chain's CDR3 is CASSQVGALETQYF. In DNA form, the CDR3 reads TGTGCCAGCAGCCAAGTTGGGGCGTTAGAGACCCAGTACTTC.

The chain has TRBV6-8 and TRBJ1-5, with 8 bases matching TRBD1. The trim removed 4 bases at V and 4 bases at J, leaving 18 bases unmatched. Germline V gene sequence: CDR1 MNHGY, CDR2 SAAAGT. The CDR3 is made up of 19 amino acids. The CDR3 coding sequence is TGTGCCAGCAGTTTTTATCTGCGAGGACAGGGCGACAGGAATCAGCCCCAGCATTTT. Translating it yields CASSFYLRGQGDRNQPQHF.

The CDR3 loop reads CASSKTGVPQETQYF. The CDR3 DNA reads TGTGCCAGCAGCAAAACAGGGGTCCCACAAGAGACCCAGTACTTC. The rearrangement joins TRBV7-3 to TRBJ2-5, with 7 bases identical to TRBD1. V was pared by 5 bases and J by 2 bases, with 8 bases of the junction left unmatched. This CDR3 comprises 15 residues. Germline CDR1 is SGHTA and CDR2 is FQGTGA.

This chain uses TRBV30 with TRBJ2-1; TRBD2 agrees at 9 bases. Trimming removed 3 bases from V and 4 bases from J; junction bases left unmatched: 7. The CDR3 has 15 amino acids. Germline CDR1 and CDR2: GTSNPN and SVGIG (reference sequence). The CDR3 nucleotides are TGTGCCTGGAGAACGGTAGCGGGGGCGTACAATGAGCAGTTCTTC. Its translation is CAWRTVAGAYNEQFF.

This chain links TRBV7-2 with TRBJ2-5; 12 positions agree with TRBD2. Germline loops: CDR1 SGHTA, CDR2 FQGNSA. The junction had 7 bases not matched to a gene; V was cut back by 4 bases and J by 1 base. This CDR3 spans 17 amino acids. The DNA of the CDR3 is TGTGCCAGCAGCTCCCCTAGCGGGGGGGTTCTCCAAGAGACCCAGTACTTC. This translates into CASSSPSGGVLQETQYF.

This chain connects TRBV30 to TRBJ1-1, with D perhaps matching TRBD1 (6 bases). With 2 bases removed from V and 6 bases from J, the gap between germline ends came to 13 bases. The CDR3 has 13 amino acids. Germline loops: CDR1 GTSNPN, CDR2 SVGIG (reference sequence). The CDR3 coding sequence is TGTGCCTGGAGTCTCAGGAACAGGGCTGAAGCTTTCTTT. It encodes CAWSLRNRAEAFF.

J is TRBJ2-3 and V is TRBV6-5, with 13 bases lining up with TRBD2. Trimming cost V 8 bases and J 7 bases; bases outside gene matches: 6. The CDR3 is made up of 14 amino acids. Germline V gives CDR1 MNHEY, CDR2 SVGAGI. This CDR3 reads CASLGLAGPYTQYF. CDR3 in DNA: TGTGCCAGCCTGGGACTAGCGGGGCCCTATACGCAGTATTTT.

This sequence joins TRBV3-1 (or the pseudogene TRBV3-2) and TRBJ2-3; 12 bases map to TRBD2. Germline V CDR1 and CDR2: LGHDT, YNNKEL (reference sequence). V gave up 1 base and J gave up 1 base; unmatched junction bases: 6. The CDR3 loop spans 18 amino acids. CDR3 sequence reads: CASSQVFGTSGRTDTQYF. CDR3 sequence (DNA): TGTGCCAGCAGCCAAGTATTTGGGACTAGCGGGCGCACAGATACGCAGTATTTT.

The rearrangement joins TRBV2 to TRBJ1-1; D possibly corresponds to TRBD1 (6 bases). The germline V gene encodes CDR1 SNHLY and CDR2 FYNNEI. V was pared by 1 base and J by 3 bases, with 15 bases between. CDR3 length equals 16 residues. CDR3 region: CASSEVQGHRDTEAFF. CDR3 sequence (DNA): TGTGCCAGCAGTGAAGTCCAGGGACATAGGGACACTGAAGCTTTCTTT.

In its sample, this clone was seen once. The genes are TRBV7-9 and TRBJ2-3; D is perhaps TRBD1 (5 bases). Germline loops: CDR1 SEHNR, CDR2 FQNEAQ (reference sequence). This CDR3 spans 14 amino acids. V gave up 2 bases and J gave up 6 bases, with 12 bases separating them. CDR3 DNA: TGTGCCAGCAGCTTAATGGCTGCAGGGGATACGCAGTATTTT. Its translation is CASSLMAAGDTQYF.